These 13 T cell receptor beta chains came from one sample sequenced in a study of human T cells and chemical hapten exposure. From the RACE reads, TCRdb called clonotypes with MiXCR, one entry per CDR3 protein. There are about 55,000 distinct CDR3 sequences in the sample; approximately 9.7% occur only once, and 9.6% lies in the top ten. Time point reported: pre-sensitization, week 0. The sample's treatment: therapeutic diphenylcyclopropenone sensitization with weekly scalp DPC. Total RNA was isolated from unfractionated whole blood. The sequencing here drew on whole blood, taken in connection with sensitization to the hapten diphenylcyclopropenone (DPC). These receptor sequences come from a woman in her twenties or thirties with alopecia areata. Some clones in this sample may be carry-over from other donors' samples.

On this clonotype itself: No conserved phenylalanine or tryptophan ends this CDR3, so it is likely a read error. This chain uses TRBV7-8 with TRBJ1-4; D gene ambiguous. Deletions cut 1 base from V and 0 bases from J, with 9 bases between. Germline CDR1 SGHVS, CDR2 FQNEAQ. This CDR3 comprises 16 residues. CDR3 nucleotide sequence: TGTGCCAGCAGCTTAGGGTCTCTTGCAACTAATGAAAAACTGTTTTTG. Translation: CASSLGSLATNEKLFL.

This clonotype was seen more than once but under ten times. This chain joins TRBV6-6 and TRBJ2-7, with D perhaps matching TRBD2 (5 bases). The CDR3 totals 14 residues. The germline V gene has CDR1 MNHNY and CDR2 SVGAGI (reference sequence). The germline V and J ends were trimmed by 6 bases and 2 bases, with 14 bases remaining between them. CDR3 nucleotide sequence: TGTGCCAGCAGAGGTTCGGAGCGGCCCTACGAGCAGTACTTC. Protein product: CASRGSERPYEQYF.

The chain couples TRBV6-2 or TRBV6-3 to TRBJ2-5; maybe TRBD1 (6 bases). This CDR3 is built from 15 residues. Germline lookup yields CDR1 MNHEY and CDR2 SVGEGT. Trimming left V 0 bases short and J 2 bases short, with 10 bases between. DNA for the CDR3: TGTGCCAGCAGTTACTCTGGACAGCAACAAGAGACCCAGTACTTC. Amino acid sequence: CASSYSGQQQETQYF.

V and J are TRBV5-5 and TRBJ2-4; D uncertain. The CDR3 length is 14 residues. V gave up 3 bases and J gave up 10 bases, with 17 bases separating them. Germline lookup yields CDR1 SGHKS and CDR2 YYEKEE (reference sequence). The CDR3 region is CASSSAIGEEIQYF. As DNA, the CDR3 is TGTGCCAGCAGCTCGGCCATCGGCGAGGAGATTCAGTACTTC.

The chain employs TRBV5-1 and TRBJ2-2; D perhaps matches TRBD2 (6 bases). This CDR3 has 15 residues. The germline CDR1 and CDR2 sequences are SGHRS and YFSETQ. The V end lost 0 bases, the J end lost 5 bases, and 11 bases lay between the germline ends. CDR3 protein: CASSLGLALTGELFF. CDR3 nucleotides: TGCGCCAGCAGCTTGGGTCTAGCGCTGACCGGGGAGCTGTTTTTT.

The rearrangement uses TRBV5-4 and TRBJ1-1, with 7 bases lining up with TRBD1. Trimming cost V 4 bases and J 1 base; bases outside gene matches: 7. The V gene's germline CDR1 is SGHNT and CDR2 YYREEE (reference sequence). The CDR3 sequence is 15 residues long. The CDR3 spells CASSRGQTENTEAFF. In nucleotides, the CDR3 is TGTGCCAGCAGCCGGGGACAGACCGAGAACACTGAAGCTTTCTTT. The whole variable domain, filled in from reference TRBV5-4 and TRBJ1-1, reads ETGVTQSPTHLIKTRGQQVTLRCSSQSGHNTVSWYQQALGQGPQFIFQYYREEENGRGNFPPRFSGLQFPNYSSELNVNALELDDSALYLCASSRGQTENTEAFFGQGTRLTVV.

The chain links TRBV5-1 to TRBJ2-3, with a tentative D call TRBD1 (5 bases). V was cut by 5 bases and J by 0 bases, with 10 bases left in between. CDR3 length: 14 amino acids. CDR1 and CDR2 (germline): SGHRS, YFSETQ. In nucleotides, the CDR3 is TGCGCCAGCAGGAGGCAGGGAAGCACAGATACGCAGTATTTT. As protein: CASRRQGSTDTQYF.

This clonotype was detected many times. The V gene is TRBV27, the J gene TRBJ2-3; D is possibly TRBD1 (6 bases). This CDR3 has 14 residues. V lost 3 bases, J lost 1 base, and 8 bases lay in between. The germline gives CDR1 MNHEY, CDR2 SMNVEV (reference sequence). The CDR3 loop is CASSLDSRTDTQYF. CDR3 sequence (DNA): TGTGCCAGCAGTTTGGACAGCCGCACAGATACGCAGTATTTT.

The chain has TRBV12-3 or TRBV12-4 and TRBJ2-6; D remains unclear. The CDR3 totals 15 residues. V was pared by 4 bases and J by 0 bases, with 7 bases between. Written as DNA, the CDR3 is TGTGCCAGCAGTTCGATTCACTCTGGGGCCAACGTCCTGACTTTC. Amino acid sequence: CASSSIHSGANVLTF.

In its sample, this clonotype was seen a few times. This chain links TRBV9 with TRBJ1-1; 9 bases map to TRBD1. Looked up from germline, CDR1 is SGDLS and CDR2 is YYNGEE. This CDR3 is 14 amino acids long. V lost 2 bases, J lost 7 bases, and 6 bases stayed unmatched. CDR3 in amino acids: CASSVGGQGNEAFF. DNA of the CDR3: TGTGCCAGCAGCGTGGGGGGACAGGGTAATGAAGCTTTCTTT. Using reference TRBV9 and TRBJ1-1 for the parts outside the CDR3, the full variable domain is DSGVTQTPKHLITATGQRVTLRCSPRSGDLSVYWYQQSLDQGLQFLIQYYNGEERAKGNILERFSAQQFPDLHSELNLSSLELGDSALYFCASSVGGQGNEAFFGQGTRLTVV.

The J gene is TRBJ1-1, the V gene TRBV12-3 or TRBV12-4; 7 nucleotides agree with TRBD1. With 7 bases clipped from V and 7 bases from J, the junction kept 12 bases outside the gene matches. The CDR3 extends over 14 amino acids. This CDR3 reads CASMIRQGWGEAFF. CDR3 bases: TGTGCCAGCATGATACGACAGGGATGGGGTGAAGCTTTCTTT.

The chain links TRBV20-1 to TRBJ2-1, with D unresolved. Trimming left V 1 base short and J 9 bases short, with 19 bases between. The CDR3 length is 15 residues. CDR1 and CDR2 (germline): DFQATT, SNEGSKA (reference sequence). CDR3 in amino acids: CSARGSTVRVGEQFF. The CDR3 DNA is TGCAGTGCTAGAGGGTCCACGGTTAGAGTAGGTGAGCAGTTCTTC.

The chain joins TRBV28 to TRBJ2-7, with D perhaps TRBD1 or TRBD2 (5 bases each). Germline CDR1 is MDHEN and CDR2 is SYDVKM. Trimming removed 2 bases at V and 9 bases at J, with 14 bases between. The CDR3 runs 13 residues. DNA of the CDR3: TGTGCCAGCAGTTTACGGGGCTACTCAGTGCAGTACTTC. This encodes CASSLRGYSVQYF.